The 14 T cell receptor beta chains presented below share a single source sample, sequenced in a study of regulatory T cells in long-lasting Graves disease. Investigators prepared the TCR beta libraries by applying iRepertoire HTBI primers and Arm-PCR of CDR3 regions. TCRdb called the multiplex PCR reads again in MiXCR, with one record for every CDR3 protein. The table has 400,000 to 500,000 distinct CDR3 sequences, around 13% seen once. Time point specified: newly diagnosed GD, antithyroid drugs for less than 3 months. Extracted RNA from PBMCs served as the source of the TCR library. These sequences were also reported in another study, on T cells in Graves' hyperthyroidism and ophthalmopathy.

The specimen was peripheral blood mononuclear cells (PBMCs), collected at new diagnosis, from a patient treated with antithyroid drugs. These TCRs come from a woman aged 45-60 years with Graves disease.

This clonotype was counted ten times or more. The chain has TRBV12-3 or TRBV12-4 and TRBJ2-5, with D unclear. The CDR3 extends over 14 amino acids. With 7 bases removed from V and 5 bases from J, the gap between germline ends came to 17 bases. CDR3 DNA sequence: TGTGCCAGCACTTGGGGTGGGCCGAGGGAGACCCAGTACTTC. This sequence encodes CASTWGGPRETQYF.

The rearrangement uses TRBV4-1 and TRBJ2-3; D is undetermined. V shed 3 bases and J shed 8 bases, with 9 bases lying between them. The CDR3 is 12 residues long. Germline CDR1 and CDR2: MGHRA and YSYEKL. CDR3 region: CASSQGLGTQYF. The CDR3 coding sequence is TGCGCCAGCAGCCAGGGTCTGGGTACGCAGTATTTT.

With respect to this clonotype: A single base separates this from a much larger clone, so it may be a read error. This chain links TRBV5-5 with TRBJ2-3; TRBD2 agrees at 11 bases. Trimming removed 4 bases from V and 2 bases from J; junction bases left unmatched: 6. The CDR3 runs 16 residues. Germline V gene sequence: CDR1 SGHKS, CDR2 YYEKEE (reference sequence). As DNA, the CDR3 is TGTGCCAGCAGCACCCTAGCGGGAGGACTCACAGATACGCAGTATTTT. Its protein product is CASSTLAGGLTDTQYF.

This clonotype appeared many times. The chain has TRBV3-1 and TRBJ1-6; TRBD1 matches at 7 bases. CDR3 size: 19 residues. V lost 1 base, J lost 0 bases, and 9 bases stayed unmatched. Germline CDR1 reads LGHDT; CDR2 reads YNNKEL (reference sequence). The CDR3 loop reads CASSQGAGTVSSYNSPLHF. CDR3 DNA sequence: TGTGCCAGCAGCCAAGGGGCAGGGACAGTTAGCTCCTATAATTCACCCCTCCACTTT.

This clonotype has more than one count but fewer than ten. The chain joins TRBV12-3 or TRBV12-4 to TRBJ1-2, with a tentative D call TRBD1 (5 bases). V was clipped by 4 bases and J by 6 bases, with 18 bases between them. The CDR3 sequence is 15 residues long. The CDR3 protein is CASSSWGVGLNGYTF. Written as DNA, the CDR3 is TGTGCCAGCAGTTCCTGGGGGGTAGGGCTAAATGGCTACACCTTC.

This clonotype was seen repeatedly, ten times or more. This rearrangement joins TRBV28 to TRBJ1-5; D might be TRBD1 (5 bases). The germline V gene has CDR1 MDHEN and CDR2 SYDVKM. CDR3 length: 14 residues. V lost 6 bases to trimming and J lost 4 bases, with 13 bases between them. CDR3 DNA sequence: TGTGCCAGCAGCTGGGTGGGGGGTAATCAGCCCCAGCATTTT. Translated: CASSWVGGNQPQHF. The complete variable domain, with remaining parts taken from reference TRBV28 and TRBJ1-5, reads DVKVTQSSRYLVKRTGEKVFLECVQDMDHENMFWYRQDPGLGLRLIYFSYDVKMKEKGDIPEGYSVSREKKERFSLILESASTNQTSMYLCASSWVGGNQPQHFGDGTRLSIL.

This chain links TRBV12-3 or TRBV12-4 with TRBJ1-2, with D perhaps TRBD1 (6 bases). V shed 7 bases and J shed 4 bases, with 16 bases lying between them. The CDR3 sequence is 14 residues long. This chain's CDR3 is CASTQGQGSYGYTF. The CDR3 DNA sequence: TGTGCCAGCACCCAGGGGCAGGGAAGCTATGGCTACACCTTC.

This clonotype was seen at least ten times. The chain carries TRBV6-1 and TRBJ2-1, with TRBD1 identical over 10 bases. V shed 3 bases, J shed 3 bases, and the junction held 5 bases outside the gene matches. The germline gives CDR1 MNHNS, CDR2 SASEGT. The CDR3 has 16 residues. This CDR3 reads CASSDSRDRGYNEQFF. In DNA form, the CDR3 reads TGTGCCAGCAGTGATTCCCGGGACAGGGGCTACAATGAGCAGTTCTTC.

This clonotype was detected many times. The CDR3 loop reads CASSADWSGTAIQETQYF. The CDR3 nucleotides read TGTGCCAGCAGTGCCGATTGGAGCGGCACGGCTATACAAGAGACCCAGTACTTC. The V call is TRBV28, the J call TRBJ2-5; maybe TRBD2 (5 bases). This CDR3 has 18 residues. The germline V gene has CDR1 MDHEN and CDR2 SYDVKM. V was pared by 5 bases and J by 2 bases, with 24 bases between.

This sequence joins TRBV19 and TRBJ1-5; D gene uncertain. V gave up 1 base and J gave up 0 bases, with 7 bases separating them. Germline CDR1 is LNHDA and CDR2 is SQIVND (reference sequence). The CDR3 extends over 15 amino acids. The CDR3 reads CASSIVDISNQPQHF. CDR3 nucleotide sequence: TGTGCCAGTAGTATAGTTGACATTAGCAATCAGCCCCAGCATTTT. The full variable domain, completed using reference TRBV19 and TRBJ1-5, is DGGITQSPKYLFRKEGQNVTLSCEQNLNHDAMYWYRQDPGQGLRLIYYSQIVNDFQKGDIAEGYSVSREKKESFPLTVTSAQKNPTAFYLCASSIVDISNQPQHFGDGTRLSIL.

This clonotype was seen many times. The V call is TRBV5-1, the J call TRBJ1-2; a possible D gene is TRBD1 (5 bases). The CDR3 contains 12 residues. Looked up from germline, CDR1 is SGHRS and CDR2 is YFSETQ. Trimming took off 2 bases at V and 6 bases at J, with 8 bases between the two ends. CDR3 in DNA: TGCGCCAGCAGCTTCCAGGGACATGGCTACACCTTC. This gives the protein CASSFQGHGYTF.

This clonotype was detected ten times or more. The gene calls are TRBV7-9 and TRBJ2-4; D is tentatively TRBD1 or TRBD2 (5 bases each). The CDR3 runs to 16 residues. With 1 base removed from V and 1 base from J, the gap between germline ends came to 11 bases. Germline CDR1 and CDR2: SEHNR and FQNEAQ (reference sequence). DNA for the CDR3: TGTGCCAGCAGCTTAGGCAGGGAGTCGGCCAAAAACATTCAGTACTTC. Its translation is CASSLGRESAKNIQYF.

V gene TRBV7-3 combines with J gene TRBJ2-7; the match to TRBD2 covers 11 bases. V lost 5 bases, J lost 0 bases, and 6 bases stayed unmatched. The CDR3 has 16 residues. Per the germline V gene, CDR1 is SGHTA and CDR2 is FQGTGA. The CDR3 here is CASSRTSGGTSYEQYF. CDR3 in DNA: TGTGCCAGCAGCCGCACTAGCGGGGGAACCTCCTACGAGCAGTACTTC. Drawing the rest from reference TRBV7-3 and TRBJ2-7, the complete variable domain is GAGVSQTPSNKVTEKGKYVELRCDPISGHTALYWYRQSLGQGPEFLIYFQGTGAADDSGLPNDRFFAVRPEGSVSTLKIQRTERGDSAVYLCASSRTSGGTSYEQYFGPGTRLTVT.

The chain joins TRBV5-5 to TRBJ2-2; D call uncertain. The germline V gene has CDR1 SGHKS and CDR2 YYEKEE (reference sequence). The CDR3 covers 14 residues. V was pared by 0 bases and J by 3 bases, with 6 bases between. CDR3 amino acids: CASSLDRYTGELFF. The CDR3 coding sequence is TGTGCCAGCAGCTTGGACAGATACACCGGGGAGCTGTTTTTT.